Listed here are 6 T cell receptor beta chains from one sample, sequenced in a study of breast tumors, draining lymph nodes, adjacent tissues listed by TCRdb under 2016. The lymph node samples were taken from the axillary draining lymph nodes of breast cancer patients. Preparation of the library involved multiplex PCR. The instrument given in TCRdb is Illumina HiSeq 2000. TCRdb trimmed the raw reads at Q25, called clones with MiXCR and kept productive beta chains. Every distinct CDR3 protein forms one entry, paired with its most common genes and DNA. The sample contains 150,000 to 200,000 distinct CDR3 sequences, 30% to 35% of them found a single time. The ten most abundant clones make up approximately 4.3% of the sample. The specimen was axillary lymph node tissue. These receptors were collected from a female donor with breast cancer. Some clones in this sample may be carry-over from other donors' samples.

Many counts were recorded for this clonotype. The chain couples TRBV5-1 to TRBJ1-2, with D unclear. V gave up 2 bases and J gave up 4 bases, with 18 bases separating them. CDR1 and CDR2 (germline): SGHRS, YFSETQ. The CDR3 is 16 amino acids. The CDR3 nucleotides read TGCGCCAGCAGCTTCCAGTCCCTCCATCCCATCTATGGCTACACCTTC. This codes for CASSFQSLHPIYGYTF. The whole variable domain, filled in from reference TRBV5-1 and TRBJ1-2, reads KAGVTQTPRYLIKTRGQQVTLSCSPISGHRSVSWYQQTPGQGLQFLFEYFSETQRNKGNFPGRFSGRQFSNSRSEMNVSTLELGDSALYLCASSFQSLHPIYGYTFGSGTRLTVV.

The CDR3 bases are TGTGCCAGCAGCCTCCTCAGACTAGCGGGAGAAGATGAGCAGTTCTTC. It yields the protein CASSLLRLAGEDEQFF. The gene calls are TRBV3-1 and TRBJ2-1; 12 bases are a match to TRBD2. Germline V gene sequence: CDR1 LGHDT, CDR2 YNNKEL (reference sequence). CDR3 size: 16 residues. Trimming at V came to 4 bases and at J to 8 bases, leaving 9 bases not matched to a gene.

The genes are TRBV18 and TRBJ1-2; possibly TRBD1 for D (6 bases). The CDR3 runs to 16 residues. Trimming shortened V by 2 bases and J by 6 bases, and 19 bases separated the two germline ends. From germline, CDR1 is KGHSH and CDR2 LQKENI. For the CDR3, the DNA is TGTGCCAGCTCACCAGACAGGACTGAAGGGTTGGATGGCTACACCTTC. This encodes CASSPDRTEGLDGYTF.

This clonotype was detected ten times or more. The V and J genes are TRBV2 and TRBJ2-1; a weak D match, TRBD2 (5 bases). V was trimmed by 3 bases and J by 7 bases, leaving 13 bases between them. This CDR3 has 14 amino acids. Per germline, CDR1 SNHLY and CDR2 FYNNEI. The CDR3 DNA is TGTGCCAGCAGTGAGGAGGCCTTGAGGAATGAGCAGTTCTTC. Protein product: CASSEEALRNEQFF.

Notes on this clonotype: A much bigger clone sits one base away, suggesting this may be a read error. This chain uses TRBV5-1 with TRBJ2-3; TRBD2 aligns across 9 bases. CDR1 and CDR2 (germline): SGHRS, YFSETQ. The CDR3 has 18 amino acids. CDR3 residues: CASSFFPSGAAASDTQYF. CDR3 sequence (DNA): TGTGCCAGCAGCTTTTTTCCTAGCGGGGCAGCGGCGTCAGATACGCAGTATTTT.

Remarks on this clonotype: A junction end diverges from the germline sequence, so it may reflect a read error. The chain's CDR3 is CASSLAQGADYAYPF. CDR3 coding DNA: TGTGCCAGCAGCTTAGCACAGGGGGCTGACTATGCCTACCCCTTC. The chain couples TRBV7-9 to TRBJ1-2; 9 bases line up with TRBD1. Germline lookup yields CDR1 SEHNR and CDR2 FQNEAQ (reference sequence). This CDR3 is built from 15 residues.